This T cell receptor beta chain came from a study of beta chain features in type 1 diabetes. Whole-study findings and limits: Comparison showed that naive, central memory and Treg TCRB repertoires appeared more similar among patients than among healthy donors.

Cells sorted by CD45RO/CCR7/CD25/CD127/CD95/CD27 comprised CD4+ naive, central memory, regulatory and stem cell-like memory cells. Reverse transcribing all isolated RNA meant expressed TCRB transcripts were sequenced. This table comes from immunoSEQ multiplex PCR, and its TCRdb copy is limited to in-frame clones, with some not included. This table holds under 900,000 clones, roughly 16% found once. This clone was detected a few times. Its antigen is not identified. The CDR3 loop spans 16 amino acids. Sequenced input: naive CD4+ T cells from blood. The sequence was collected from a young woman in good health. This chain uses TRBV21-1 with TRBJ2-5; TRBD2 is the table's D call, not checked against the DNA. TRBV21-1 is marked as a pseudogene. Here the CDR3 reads CASSPAGTSGKETQYF. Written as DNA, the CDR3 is TGTGCCAGCAGCCCCGCGGGGACTAGCGGCAAAGAGACCCAGTACTTC.